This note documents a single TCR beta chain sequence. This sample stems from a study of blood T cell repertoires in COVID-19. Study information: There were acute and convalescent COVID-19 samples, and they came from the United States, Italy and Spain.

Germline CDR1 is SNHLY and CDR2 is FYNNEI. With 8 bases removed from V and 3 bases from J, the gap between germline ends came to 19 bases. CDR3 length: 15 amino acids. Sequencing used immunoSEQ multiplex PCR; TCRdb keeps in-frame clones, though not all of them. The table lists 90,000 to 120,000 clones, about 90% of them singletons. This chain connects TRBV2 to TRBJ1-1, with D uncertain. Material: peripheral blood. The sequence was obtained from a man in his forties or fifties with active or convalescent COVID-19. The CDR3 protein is CASVLVAVIYTEAFF. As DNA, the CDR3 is TGTGCCAGCGTACTCGTCGCTGTCATATACACTGAAGCTTTCTTT.